This passage covers 15 T cell receptor beta chains from one sample sequenced in a study of regulatory T cells in long-lasting Graves disease (dated by TCRdb to the early 2020s). The time point label, read with the paper, signifies: persistent/refractory GD, antithyroid drugs over 5 years with positive TRAb. For both TCR sequencing and RNA sequencing, RNA was extracted from PBMCs using TRIzol. Libraries were prepared through multiplex PCR. Reads for this sample came from an Illumina HiSeq 4000. CDR3 regions were amplified by Arm-PCR with iRepertoire HTBI primers to construct TCR beta libraries. The public reads were reprocessed in TCRdb via fastp at Q25 and MiXCR, keeping in-frame beta chains. Identical CDR3 proteins give one entry, which carries the most common genes and DNA. For this sample there are a few hundred thousand distinct CDR3 sequences; approximately 25% appear just once. Approximately 30% of the sample rests with the top ten.

The sequencing used peripheral blood mononuclear cells (PBMCs), collected when the disease was refractory, from a patient treated with antithyroid drugs. These receptors were collected from a woman aged 40 to 49 with Graves disease. Donor details come from another sample of the same person, matched by shared clones.

The CDR3 DNA follows: TGTGCCAGCAGCTTAGGGGAGCACTCACCCCTCCACTTT. Protein product: CASSLGEHSPLHF. This chain joins TRBV7-9 and TRBJ1-6; unclear D gene. The CDR3 runs to 13 residues. V was shortened by 1 base and J by 10 bases, with 8 bases between the two germline ends. Per the germline V gene, CDR1 is SEHNR and CDR2 is FQNEAQ (reference sequence). Supplemented by reference TRBV7-9 and TRBJ1-6, the full variable domain reads DTGVSQNPRHKITKRGQNVTFRCDPISEHNRLYWYRQTLGQGPEFLTYFQNEAQLEKSRLLSDRFSAERPKGSFSTLEIQRTEQGDSAMYLCASSLGEHSPLHFGNGTRLTVT.

The rearrangement uses TRBV5-4 and TRBJ2-7, with 7 bases identical to TRBD1. Germline assignment: CDR1 SGHNT and CDR2 YYREEE (reference sequence). V lost 4 bases, J lost 4 bases, and 8 bases stayed unmatched. There are 14 residues in the CDR3. The CDR3 spells CASSPSLTGYEQYF. Here the CDR3 DNA reads TGTGCCAGCAGCCCTAGTTTGACAGGGTACGAGCAGTACTTC.

This clonotype came up many times. This rearrangement joins TRBV6-2 or TRBV6-3 to TRBJ2-7, with D tentatively TRBD2 (6 bases). CDR1 and CDR2 (germline): MNHEY, SVGEGT. The CDR3 sequence is 14 residues long. Between the trimmed V and J ends, which lost 2 bases and 4 bases, there was a span of 12 bases. This chain's CDR3 is CASSYDGAGYEQYF. As DNA, the CDR3 is TGTGCCAGCAGTTACGACGGGGCGGGATACGAGCAGTACTTC.

A word on this clonotype: A junction end diverges from the germline sequence, so it may reflect a read error. CDR3 nucleotide sequence: TGTGCCAGCAGCTCGACAGGCCACCTTCCCGTTTTT. Translating gives CASSSTGHLPVF. This chain connects TRBV7-9 to TRBJ1-4; D is possibly TRBD1 (6 bases). The CDR3 spans 12 residues. Germline values: CDR1 SEHNR, CDR2 FQNEAQ (reference sequence).

This chain uses TRBV12-3 or TRBV12-4 with TRBJ2-7; TRBD1 aligns across 7 bases. CDR3 length equals 15 residues. The ends lost 5 bases at V and 9 bases at J; junction bases unmatched: 16. The CDR3 reads CASSPTRQGPNGQYF. CDR3 nucleotide sequence: TGTGCCAGCAGTCCAACTAGACAGGGTCCCAACGGGCAGTACTTC.

At least ten counts were recorded for this clonotype. The chain joins TRBV12-3 or TRBV12-4 to TRBJ1-2; D possibly corresponds to TRBD1 (6 bases). The ends were cut back, 5 bases at V and 11 bases at J, with 24 bases in the middle. This CDR3 has 15 residues. In DNA form, the CDR3 reads TGTGCCAGCAGTCCCTACGCCGGGGGACATAATAAATACACCTTC. Its translation is CASSPYAGGHNKYTF.

As to this clonotype: One end of the junction is discordant with germline, which a read error may explain. J is TRBJ1-2 and V is TRBV7-3; D gene unclear. Germline V gene data show CDR1 as SGHTA and CDR2 as FQGTGA. The CDR3 runs 13 residues. This chain's CDR3 is CASSLDGNYGYAF. CDR3 nucleotide sequence: TGTGCCAGCAGCTTAGATGGGAACTATGGCTACGCCTTC.

In its sample, this clonotype was seen many times. This chain connects TRBV5-1 to TRBJ1-1; D unresolved. Trimming took 1 base from V and 3 from J, leaving 13 bases between them. The CDR3 runs 15 residues. Per germline, CDR1 SGHRS and CDR2 YFSETQ. CDR3 DNA: TGCGCCAGCAGCTTGCGTCGGGGTAAGGACACTGAAGCTTTCTTT. It yields the protein CASSLRRGKDTEAFF. Full variable domain (rest looked up from reference TRBV5-1 and TRBJ1-1): KAGVTQTPRYLIKTRGQQVTLSCSPISGHRSVSWYQQTPGQGLQFLFEYFSETQRNKGNFPGRFSGRQFSNSRSEMNVSTLELGDSALYLCASSLRRGKDTEAFFGQGTRLTVV.

This clonotype was seen more than once but under ten times. The chain joins TRBV30 to TRBJ1-1; D call uncertain. Trimming left V 0 bases short and J 6 bases short, with 11 bases between. This CDR3 is built from 13 residues. Germline V gene sequence: CDR1 GTSNPN, CDR2 SVGIG (reference sequence). CDR3 region: CAWSVTWVAEAFF. In nucleotides, the CDR3 is TGTGCCTGGAGTGTAACTTGGGTGGCTGAAGCTTTCTTT.

This clonotype appeared many times. This chain uses TRBV10-3 with TRBJ2-7; 10 bases align to TRBD2. Looked up from germline, CDR1 is ENHRY and CDR2 is SYGVKD. The ends lost 7 bases at V and 5 bases at J; junction bases unmatched: 5. CDR3 length: 13 residues. DNA of the CDR3: TGTGCCATCAAACTAGCGGGATCCAACGAGCAGTACTTC. Protein sequence: CAIKLAGSNEQYF.

This clonotype came up many times. This chain uses TRBV9 with TRBJ2-2; D may be TRBD1 (6 bases). V lost 7 bases and J 3 bases, leaving 10 bases between the germline ends. Germline V gene data show CDR1 as SGDLS and CDR2 as YYNGEE. CDR3 length equals 13 residues. CDR3 amino acids: CASGGSDTGELFF. CDR3 coding DNA: TGTGCCAGCGGGGGCTCGGACACCGGGGAGCTGTTTTTT.

The chain combines TRBV4-2 with TRBJ2-2, with 8 bases matching TRBD2. The CDR3 extends over 18 amino acids. Unmatched junction bases numbered 15, after V lost 3 bases and J lost 6 bases. Germline lookup yields CDR1 LGHNA and CDR2 YNFKEQ. The CDR3 loop reads CASSQRGGRLLIAGELFF. CDR3 coding DNA: TGTGCCAGCAGCCAGAGGGGCGGGAGGCTCCTTATCGCCGGGGAGCTGTTTTTT.

This clonotype was found a few times. This chain uses TRBV12-3 or TRBV12-4 with TRBJ2-3; TRBD2 matches at 10 bases. J gave up 6 bases and V 6 bases, and 9 bases lay outside the gene matches. The CDR3 covers 15 residues. The CDR3 region is CASSITGLAADTQYF. The DNA for the CDR3 is TGTGCCAGCAGCATCACTGGACTAGCGGCCGATACGCAGTATTTT.

This chain connects TRBV5-1 to TRBJ1-1; TRBD1 aligns across 7 bases. V lost 4 bases and J lost 0; bases outside the gene matches: 6. The germline V gene has CDR1 SGHRS and CDR2 YFSETQ. The CDR3 extends over 15 amino acids. CDR3 sequence (DNA): TGCGCCAGCAGCAATAAGGGGGCTTTGAACACTGAAGCTTTCTTT. It translates to CASSNKGALNTEAFF.

This clonotype was recorded many times. For the CDR3, the DNA is TGTGCCACCAGTGATTTTTCCGGGACAGGGGGCGCGGGCACCGGGGAGCTGTTTTTT. Translation gives CATSDFSGTGGAGTGELFF. The V and J genes are TRBV24-1 and TRBJ2-2; TRBD1 agrees at 12 bases. The V and J ends lost 1 base and 4 bases, in that order; junction bases with no gene match: 9. Germline assignment: CDR1 KGHDR and CDR2 SFDVKD. The CDR3 loop spans 19 amino acids.